Listed here are 18 T cell receptor beta chains from one sample, sequenced in a study of T cell responses to AZD1222 COVID-19 vaccine. TCRdb's table, derived via immunoSEQ multiplex PCR, lists solely in-frame clones and lacks some. Of about 87,000 clones in the sample, 90% were seen once. Sequences were derived from peripheral blood, sampled on day 0 of AZD1222 vaccination. These receptors were taken from an adult in good health.

The chain has TRBV7-2 and TRBJ1-5; D possibly corresponds to TRBD1 (6 bases). V lost 4 bases and J 6 bases, leaving 10 bases between the germline ends. The CDR3 length is 13 residues. From germline, CDR1 is SGHTA and CDR2 FQGNSA. The CDR3 here is CASSSGAGQPQHF. DNA of the CDR3: TGTGCCAGCAGCTCGGGGGCTGGTCAGCCCCAGCATTTT. Full variable domain (remainder filled in from reference TRBV7-2 and TRBJ1-5): GAGVSQSPSNKVTEKGKDVELRCDPISGHTALYWYRQSLGQGLEFLIYFQGNSAPDKSGLPSDRFSAERTGGSVSTLTIQRTQQEDSAVYLCASSSGAGQPQHFGDGTRLSIL.

This clone has only a few counts. This chain links TRBV9 with TRBJ2-1; the D is unclear. V was trimmed by 0 bases and J by 0 bases, leaving 7 bases between them. Germline V lookup: CDR1 SGDLS, CDR2 YYNGEE. CDR3 length equals 15 residues. CDR3 protein: CASSVGGFSYNEQFF. In DNA, the CDR3 is TGTGCCAGCAGCGTAGGTGGCTTCTCCTACAATGAGCAGTTCTTC.

The CDR3 here is CASSLAGTETQYF. DNA for the CDR3: TGTGCCAGCAGCTTAGCCGGGACAGAGACCCAGTACTTC. V is TRBV7-2 and J is TRBJ2-5, with D possibly being TRBD1 or TRBD2 (5 bases each). The CDR3 consists of 13 residues. With 0 bases removed from V and 4 bases from J, the gap between germline ends came to 6 bases. The germline V gene encodes CDR1 SGHTA and CDR2 FQGNSA.

V is TRBV6-6 and J is TRBJ1-2; 10 bases line up with TRBD1. The CDR3 has 16 amino acids. The J segment lost 6 bases and the V segment lost 5 bases, leaving 12 bases of the junction unmatched. Germline assignment: CDR1 MNHNY and CDR2 SVGAGI (reference sequence). CDR3 loop: CASSGDRGLSVDGYTF. The CDR3 coding sequence is TGTGCCAGCAGTGGGGACAGGGGTTTATCAGTGGATGGCTACACCTTC.

The chain recombines TRBV19 with TRBJ2-1; D unresolved. CDR1 and CDR2 from the germline V gene are LNHDA and SQIVND (reference sequence). V was pared by 8 bases and J by 4 bases, with 9 bases between. CDR3 length: 12 residues. The CDR3 spells CASCGPYNEQFF. The CDR3 DNA is TGTGCCAGTTGTGGGCCGTACAATGAGCAGTTCTTC.

The genes are TRBV4-1 and TRBJ2-2; unclear D gene. Germline CDR1 MGHRA, CDR2 YSYEKL. Trimming shortened V by 4 bases and J by 1 base, and 10 bases separated the two germline ends. There are 15 residues in the CDR3. DNA of the CDR3: TGCGCCAGCAGCCTAAGACAACAGAACACCGGGGAGCTGTTTTTT. This translates into CASSLRQQNTGELFF.

The chain joins TRBV2 to TRBJ1-5; D perhaps matches TRBD1 (5 bases). The V end lost 8 bases, the J end lost 4 bases, and 18 bases lay between the germline ends. This CDR3 is built from 15 residues. Per the germline V gene, CDR1 is SNHLY and CDR2 is FYNNEI. CDR3 sequence reads: CASAPQGVGNQPQHF. The CDR3 nucleotides are TGTGCCAGCGCGCCGCAGGGAGTGGGGAATCAGCCCCAGCATTTT.

V gene TRBV18 combines with J gene TRBJ2-7; TRBD2 agrees at 13 bases. The junction had 4 bases not matched to a gene; V was cut back by 3 bases and J by 5 bases. The CDR3 has 15 amino acids. Germline CDR1 reads KGHSH; CDR2 reads LQKENI. CDR3 amino acids: CASSPTSGGWDEQYF. The CDR3 DNA sequence: TGTGCCAGCTCACCGACTAGCGGGGGGTGGGACGAGCAGTACTTC. Full variable domain (missing parts from reference TRBV18 and TRBJ2-7): NAGVMQNPRHLVRRRGQEARLRCSPMKGHSHVYWYRQLPEEGLKFMVYLQKENIIDESGMPKERFSAEFPKEGPSILRIQQVVRGDSAAYFCASSPTSGGWDEQYFGPGTRLTVT.

The chain employs TRBV12-3 or TRBV12-4 and TRBJ1-1; TRBD1 agrees at 7 bases. The V segment lost 6 bases and the J segment 4 bases; nucleotides outside the gene matches: 5. This CDR3 has 13 amino acids. The CDR3 is CASSMTGSTEAFF. The CDR3 nucleotides are TGTGCCAGCAGCATGACAGGGTCCACTGAAGCTTTCTTT.

The chain recombines TRBV2 with TRBJ1-2, with unresolved D. The CDR3 extends over 13 amino acids. Between the trimmed V and J ends, which lost 2 bases and 3 bases, there was a span of 7 bases. Germline CDR1 and CDR2: SNHLY and FYNNEI. CDR3 nucleotide sequence: TGTGCCAGCAGTGAACAGATGGACTATGGCTACACCTTC. Translation gives CASSEQMDYGYTF.

V and J are TRBV12-3 or TRBV12-4 and TRBJ1-1; 7 bases are shared with TRBD1. CDR3 size: 13 residues. Trimming cost V 4 bases and J 10 bases; bases outside gene matches: 9. CDR3 bases: TGTGCCAGCAGTTACCTGACAGGGATGGGAGCTTTCTTT. Translation: CASSYLTGMGAFF.

The rearrangement links TRBV12-3 or TRBV12-4 to TRBJ1-2; D remains unclear. The CDR3 covers 12 residues. V lost 3 bases, J lost 7 bases, and 9 bases lay in between. In DNA form, the CDR3 reads TGTGCCAGCAGTTTTGGTTCCAGTGGCTACACCTTC. It is translated as CASSFGSSGYTF.

The chain is built from TRBV7-9 and TRBJ2-7; no clear D. Germline V gives CDR1 SEHNR, CDR2 FQNEAQ (reference sequence). V lost 5 bases and J lost 2, with 16 bases in between. The CDR3 sequence is 15 residues long. CDR3 DNA sequence: TGTGCCAGCAGCCCCTCCCACAGCCGAGCCTACGAGCAGTACTTC. This gives the protein CASSPSHSRAYEQYF.

The CDR3 spells CASSSIAGGADTQYF. The CDR3 coding sequence is TGTGCCAGCAGCTCGATAGCGGGGGGGGCAGATACGCAGTATTTT. This chain uses TRBV27 with TRBJ2-3, with 11 bases fitting TRBD2. Looked up from germline, CDR1 is MNHEY and CDR2 is SMNVEV (reference sequence). V lost 6 bases, J lost 4 bases, and 6 bases stayed unmatched. The CDR3 totals 15 residues.

This clone has just a few counts. The CDR3 loop reads CASSLDGQDGTEAFF. The CDR3 DNA is TGCGCCAGCAGCTTGGACGGACAGGACGGAACTGAAGCTTTCTTT. This chain uses TRBV5-1 with TRBJ1-1, with TRBD1 matching over 7 bases. Germline V gives CDR1 SGHRS, CDR2 YFSETQ. The length of the CDR3 is 15 residues. Trimming at V came to 0 bases and at J to 5 bases, leaving 7 bases not matched to a gene.

The CDR3 nucleotides are TGTGCCAGCAGTTGGAAGGGCGGAGAGACCCAGTACTTC. The encoded protein is CASSWKGGETQYF. The rearrangement uses TRBV12-3 or TRBV12-4 and TRBJ2-5; no definite D call. Trimming left V 4 bases short and J 4 bases short, with 10 bases between. The CDR3 sequence is 13 residues long.

The V gene is TRBV7-6, the J gene TRBJ1-4; 7 nucleotides align to TRBD1. Trimming took 0 bases from V and 4 from J; bases not matched to a gene: 5. The germline V gene has CDR1 SGHVS and CDR2 FNYEAQ. The CDR3 is made up of 16 amino acids. The CDR3: CASSLAGQRLNEKLFF. The CDR3 bases are TGTGCCAGCAGCTTAGCGGGACAGAGACTTAATGAAAAACTGTTTTTT.

The sample holds one count of this clone. The J gene is TRBJ2-1, the V gene TRBV24-1; D is ambiguous. Germline V lookup: CDR1 KGHDR, CDR2 SFDVKD. The V and J ends lost 4 bases and 6 bases respectively, with 12 bases between them. The CDR3 is made up of 14 amino acids. The CDR3 DNA sequence: TGTGCCACCAGTGACGGGTCCTTGGGCAATGAGCAGTTCTTC. It yields the protein CATSDGSLGNEQFF.